The entry that follows covers one T cell receptor (beta chain) sequence. This clonotype was detected only once. Its antigen is unknown. Base quality data are lacking; no much larger clone is found one base away. Library creation used PCR. Instrument used: Illumina HiSeq 2500. Molecular barcoding was employed in the preparation of TCR libraries, with unique molecular identifiers being used to normalize TCRbeta repertoire quantification. The public reads were reprocessed in TCRdb via fastp at Q25 and MiXCR, keeping in-frame beta chains. CDR3 protein duplicates are merged, each entry listing the most common genes and DNA. Recorded for this sample are about a million distinct CDR3 sequences; about 29% of them occurred a single time. Jointly, the top ten make up about 28% of the sample. This record belongs to a study of T-cell reconstitution after alpha-beta-depleted transplantation in children (dated by TCRdb to the mid-2010s). About the full investigation: The study quantitatively tracked T-cell immune reconstitution after TCRalphabeta/CD19-depleted allogeneic hematopoietic cell transplantation in children using TCR repertoire profiling.

The treatment or condition label, as the study defines it: allogeneic hematopoietic cell transplantation with graft depleted of TCRalphabeta T cells and CD19 B cells. The children who served as transplant recipients had been given grafts of TCRalphabeta/CD19-depleted allogeneic hematopoietic cells. The CDR3 has 11 amino acids, counting the end cysteine and phenylalanine. Only CDR3 DNA remains: 33 bases, in frame from the first base. The junction carries 12 bases between V and J, which are trimmed by 8 bases and 8 bases respectively. What the study reported, not specific to this receptor: In some patients, the high TCRbeta diversity seen at day 60 was put down to recipient T cells and intrathymic progenitors that had survived conditioning. Over subsequent months, a decline in hyperexpanded clone frequencies was noted, and after one year, T-cell counts and TCRbeta diversity were mostly ascribed to newly produced T cells. The apparently early alphabetaT-cell count recovery about two months after transplant was reportedly dependent on only several hundred rapidly expanded clones derived from non-depleted graft cells.

The sequencing used PBMCs, mostly from graft donor cells, collected 360 days after TCRalphabeta/CD19-depleted stem cell transplant. This sequence uses TRBV12-3 or TRBV12-4 and TRBJ2-5; the D gene assignment is ambiguous. The TCR sequence derives from a boy younger than two who had a stem cell transplant for SCID, so the T cells may come from the graft donor. The sequence in DNA is TGTGCCAGCTCTTTTGATCATACCCAGTACTTC. Translated, this gives CASSFDHTQYF.